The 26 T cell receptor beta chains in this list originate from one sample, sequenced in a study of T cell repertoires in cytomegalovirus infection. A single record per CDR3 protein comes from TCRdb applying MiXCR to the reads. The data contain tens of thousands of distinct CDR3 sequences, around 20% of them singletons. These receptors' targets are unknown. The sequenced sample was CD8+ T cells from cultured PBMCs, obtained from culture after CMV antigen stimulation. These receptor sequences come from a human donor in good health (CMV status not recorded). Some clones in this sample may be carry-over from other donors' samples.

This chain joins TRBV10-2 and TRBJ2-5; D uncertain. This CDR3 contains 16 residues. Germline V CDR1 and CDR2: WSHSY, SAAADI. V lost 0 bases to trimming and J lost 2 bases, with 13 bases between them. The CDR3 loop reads CASSESRRTVQETQYF. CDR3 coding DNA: TGCGCCAGCAGTGAGTCCCGCCGGACGGTACAAGAGACCCAGTACTTC.

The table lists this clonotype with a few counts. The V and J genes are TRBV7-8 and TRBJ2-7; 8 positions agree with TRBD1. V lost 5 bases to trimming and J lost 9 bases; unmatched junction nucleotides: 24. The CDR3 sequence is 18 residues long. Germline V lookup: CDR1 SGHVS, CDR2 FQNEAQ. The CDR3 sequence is CASSADRGSSLLRSRQYF. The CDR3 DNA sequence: TGTGCCAGCAGCGCCGACAGGGGCAGCAGTCTTCTACGAAGCCGGCAGTACTTC.

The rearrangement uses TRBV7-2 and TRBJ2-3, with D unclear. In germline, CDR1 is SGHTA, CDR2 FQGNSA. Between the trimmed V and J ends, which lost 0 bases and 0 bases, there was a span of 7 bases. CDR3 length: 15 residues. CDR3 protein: CASSLAHPSTDTQYF. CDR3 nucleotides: TGTGCCAGCAGCTTAGCGCATCCAAGCACAGATACGCAGTATTTT.

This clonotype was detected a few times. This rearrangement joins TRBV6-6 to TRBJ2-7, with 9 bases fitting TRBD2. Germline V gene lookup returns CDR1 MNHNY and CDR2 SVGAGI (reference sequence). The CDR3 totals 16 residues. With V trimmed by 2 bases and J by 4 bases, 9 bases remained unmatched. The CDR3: CASSYNSGGRAYEQYF. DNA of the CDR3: TGTGCCAGCAGTTACAATTCAGGCGGGAGGGCATACGAGCAGTACTTC.

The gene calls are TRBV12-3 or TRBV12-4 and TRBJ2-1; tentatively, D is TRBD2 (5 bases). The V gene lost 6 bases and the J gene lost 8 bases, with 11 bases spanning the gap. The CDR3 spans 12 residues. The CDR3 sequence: CASRSPEDEQFF. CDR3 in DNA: TGTGCCAGCAGGTCCCCGGAGGATGAGCAGTTCTTC.

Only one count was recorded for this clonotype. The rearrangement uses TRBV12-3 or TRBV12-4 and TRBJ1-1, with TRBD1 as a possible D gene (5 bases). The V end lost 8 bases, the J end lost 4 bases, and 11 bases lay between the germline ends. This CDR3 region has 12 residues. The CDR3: CASLRGGTEAFF. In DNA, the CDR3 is TGTGCCAGCCTGAGGGGAGGCACTGAAGCTTTCTTT.

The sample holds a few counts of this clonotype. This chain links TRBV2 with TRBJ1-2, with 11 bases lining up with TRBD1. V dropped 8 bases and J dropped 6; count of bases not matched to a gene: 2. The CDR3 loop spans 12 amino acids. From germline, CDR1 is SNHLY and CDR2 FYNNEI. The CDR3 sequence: CASEGQGDGYTF. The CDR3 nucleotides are TGTGCCAGCGAGGGACAGGGGGATGGCTACACCTTC.

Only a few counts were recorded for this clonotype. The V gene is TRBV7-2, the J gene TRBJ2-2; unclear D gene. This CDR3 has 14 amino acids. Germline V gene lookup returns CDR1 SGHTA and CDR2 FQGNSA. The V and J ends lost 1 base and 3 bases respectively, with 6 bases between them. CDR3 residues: CASSLDGDTGELFF. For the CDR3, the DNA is TGTGCCAGCAGCTTAGATGGGGACACCGGGGAGCTGTTTTTT.

For the CDR3, the DNA is TGTGCCAGCAGCGAAGGGGATACGCAGTATTTT. Residues: CASSEGDTQYF. This chain connects TRBV7-4 to TRBJ2-3; D is undetermined. CDR1 SGHVT and CDR2 SQSDAQ come from the germline V gene. The CDR3 extends over 11 amino acids. V was pared by 5 bases and J by 6 bases, with 6 bases between.

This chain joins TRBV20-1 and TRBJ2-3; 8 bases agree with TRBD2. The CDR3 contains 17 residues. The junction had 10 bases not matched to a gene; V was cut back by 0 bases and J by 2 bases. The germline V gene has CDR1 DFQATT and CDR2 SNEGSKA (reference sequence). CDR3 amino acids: CSAREYQRERYTDTQYF. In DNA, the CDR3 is TGCAGTGCTAGAGAGTACCAGCGGGAGCGGTACACAGATACGCAGTATTTT.

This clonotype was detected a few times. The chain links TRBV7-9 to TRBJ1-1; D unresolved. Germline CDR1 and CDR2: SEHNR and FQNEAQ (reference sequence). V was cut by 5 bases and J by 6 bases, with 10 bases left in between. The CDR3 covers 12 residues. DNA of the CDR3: TGTGCCAGCAGCCCCCATGAGGCTGAAGCTTTCTTT. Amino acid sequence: CASSPHEAEAFF. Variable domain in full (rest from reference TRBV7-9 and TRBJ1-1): DTGVSQNPRHKITKRGQNVTFRCDPISEHNRLYWYRQTLGQGPEFLTYFQNEAQLEKSRLLSDRFSAERPKGSFSTLEIQRTEQGDSAMYLCASSPHEAEAFFGQGTRLTVV.

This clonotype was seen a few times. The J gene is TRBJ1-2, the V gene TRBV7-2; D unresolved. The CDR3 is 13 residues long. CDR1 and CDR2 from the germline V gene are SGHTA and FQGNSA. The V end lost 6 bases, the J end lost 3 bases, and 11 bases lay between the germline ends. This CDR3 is CASSPLDYYGYTF. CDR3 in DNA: TGTGCCAGCAGTCCGCTGGATTACTATGGCTACACCTTC. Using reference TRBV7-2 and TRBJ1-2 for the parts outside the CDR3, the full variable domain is GAGVSQSPSNKVTEKGKDVELRCDPISGHTALYWYRQSLGQGLEFLIYFQGNSAPDKSGLPSDRFSAERTGGSVSTLTIQRTQQEDSAVYLCASSPLDYYGYTFGSGTRLTVV.

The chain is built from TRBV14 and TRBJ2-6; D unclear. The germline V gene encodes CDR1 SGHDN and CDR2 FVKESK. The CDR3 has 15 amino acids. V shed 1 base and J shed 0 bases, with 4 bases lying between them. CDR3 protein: CASSQGSSGANVLTF. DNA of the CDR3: TGTGCCAGCAGCCAAGGGAGCTCTGGGGCCAACGTCCTGACTTTC. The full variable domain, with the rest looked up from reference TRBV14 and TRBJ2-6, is EAGVTQFPSHSVIEKGQTVTLRCDPISGHDNLYWYRRVMGKEIKFLLHFVKESKQDESGMPNNRFLAERTGGTYSTLKVQPAELEDSGVYFCASSQGSSGANVLTFGAGSRLTVL.

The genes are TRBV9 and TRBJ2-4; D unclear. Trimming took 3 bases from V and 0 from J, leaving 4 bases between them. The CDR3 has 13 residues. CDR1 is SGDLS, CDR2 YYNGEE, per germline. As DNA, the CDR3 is TGTGCCAGCAGCGCAGGAGCCAAAAACATTCAGTACTTC. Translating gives CASSAGAKNIQYF.

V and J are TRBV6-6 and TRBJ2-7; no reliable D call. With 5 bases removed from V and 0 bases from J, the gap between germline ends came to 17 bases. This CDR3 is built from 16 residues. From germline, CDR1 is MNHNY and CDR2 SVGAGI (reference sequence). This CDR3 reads CASSPTAGPNSYEQYF. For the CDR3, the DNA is TGTGCCAGCAGTCCTACTGCAGGTCCCAACTCCTACGAGCAGTACTTC.

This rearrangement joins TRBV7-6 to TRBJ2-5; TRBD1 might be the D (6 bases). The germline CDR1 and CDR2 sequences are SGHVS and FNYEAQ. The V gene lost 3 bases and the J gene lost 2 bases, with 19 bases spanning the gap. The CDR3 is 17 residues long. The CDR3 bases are TGTGCCAGCAGCTTGGGCGGCAAGGACAGAGGACAAGAGACCCAGTACTTC. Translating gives CASSLGGKDRGQETQYF.

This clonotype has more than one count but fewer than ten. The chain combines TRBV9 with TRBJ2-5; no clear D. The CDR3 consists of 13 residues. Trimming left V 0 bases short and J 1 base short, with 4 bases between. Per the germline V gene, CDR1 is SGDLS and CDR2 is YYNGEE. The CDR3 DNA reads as TGTGCCAGCAGCGTAGGTGGCCAAGAGACCCAGTACTTC. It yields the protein CASSVGGQETQYF.

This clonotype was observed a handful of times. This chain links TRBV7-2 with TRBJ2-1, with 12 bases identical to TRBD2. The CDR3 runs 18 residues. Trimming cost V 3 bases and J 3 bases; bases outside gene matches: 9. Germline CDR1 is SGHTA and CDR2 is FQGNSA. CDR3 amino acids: CASSLSSGRVTRYNEQFF. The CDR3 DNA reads TGTGCCAGCAGCTTGTCTAGCGGGAGGGTTACTCGCTACAATGAGCAGTTCTTC.

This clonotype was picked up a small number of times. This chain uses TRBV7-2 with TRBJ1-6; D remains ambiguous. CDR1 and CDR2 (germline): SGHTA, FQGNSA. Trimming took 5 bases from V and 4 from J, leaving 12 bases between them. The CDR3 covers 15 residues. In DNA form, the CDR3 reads TGTGCCAGCAGCCACAGCGGCATTTATAATTCACCCCTCCACTTT. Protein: CASSHSGIYNSPLHF. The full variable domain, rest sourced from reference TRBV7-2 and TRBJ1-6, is GAGVSQSPSNKVTEKGKDVELRCDPISGHTALYWYRQSLGQGLEFLIYFQGNSAPDKSGLPSDRFSAERTGGSVSTLTIQRTQQEDSAVYLCASSHSGIYNSPLHFGNGTRLTVT.

This CDR3 reads CATSRDPPGQTEQFF. The CDR3 nucleotides are TGTGCCACCAGCAGAGATCCCCCCGGGCAGACTGAGCAGTTCTTC. The chain carries TRBV15 and TRBJ2-1; D remains ambiguous. The germline V and J ends were trimmed by 0 bases and 9 bases, with 15 bases remaining between them. This CDR3 has 15 residues. Per the germline V gene, CDR1 is LNHNV and CDR2 is YYDKDF (reference sequence). The variable domain in full, completed from reference TRBV15 and TRBJ2-1, reads DAMVIQNPRYQVTQFGKPVTLSCSQTLNHNVMYWYQQKSSQAPKLLFHYYDKDFNNEADTPDNFQSRRPNTSFCFLDIRSPGLGDTAMYLCATSRDPPGQTEQFFGPGTRLTVL.

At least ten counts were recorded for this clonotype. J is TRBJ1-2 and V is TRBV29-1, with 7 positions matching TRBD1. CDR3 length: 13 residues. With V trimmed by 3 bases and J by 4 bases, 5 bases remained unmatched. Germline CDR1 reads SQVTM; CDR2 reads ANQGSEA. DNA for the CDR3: TGCAGCGTTGAGAGGGGGCCCATCTATGGCTACACCTTC. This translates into CSVERGPIYGYTF.

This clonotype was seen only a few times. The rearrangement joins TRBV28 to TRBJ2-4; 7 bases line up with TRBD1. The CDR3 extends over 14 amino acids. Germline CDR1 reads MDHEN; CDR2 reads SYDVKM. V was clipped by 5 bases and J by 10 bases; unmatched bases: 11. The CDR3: CASSKRDRERIQYF. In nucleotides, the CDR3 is TGTGCCAGCAGTAAACGCGACAGGGAGAGAATTCAGTACTTC.

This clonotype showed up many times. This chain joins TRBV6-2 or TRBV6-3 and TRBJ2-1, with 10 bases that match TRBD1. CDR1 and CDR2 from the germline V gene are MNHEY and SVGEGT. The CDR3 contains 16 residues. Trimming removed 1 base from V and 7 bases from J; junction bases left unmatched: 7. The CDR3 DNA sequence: TGTGCCAGCAGTTACTTAGGACAGGGGGATAGGAATGAGCAGTTCTTC. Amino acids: CASSYLGQGDRNEQFF.

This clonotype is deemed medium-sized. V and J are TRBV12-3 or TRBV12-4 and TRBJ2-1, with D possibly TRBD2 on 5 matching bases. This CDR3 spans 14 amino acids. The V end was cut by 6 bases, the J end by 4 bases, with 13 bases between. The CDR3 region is CASSNGGSYNEQFF. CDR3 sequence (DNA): TGTGCCAGCAGCAACGGTGGGAGTTACAATGAGCAGTTCTTC.

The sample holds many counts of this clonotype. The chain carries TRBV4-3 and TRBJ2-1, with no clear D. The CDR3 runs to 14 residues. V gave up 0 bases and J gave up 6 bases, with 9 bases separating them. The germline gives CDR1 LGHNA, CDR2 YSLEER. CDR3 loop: CASSQDRGANEQFF. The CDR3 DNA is TGCGCCAGCAGCCAAGATCGCGGAGCCAATGAGCAGTTCTTC.

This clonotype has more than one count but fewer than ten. CDR3 sequence reads: CASSSSGGAGQPQHF. In DNA form, the CDR3 reads TGCGCCAGCAGCTCGTCGGGGGGCGCGGGACAGCCCCAGCATTTT. This rearrangement joins TRBV5-1 to TRBJ1-5, with a possible D match to TRBD1 (6 bases). CDR3 length: 15 amino acids. Between the trimmed V and J ends, which lost 3 bases and 7 bases, there was a span of 17 bases. Per germline, CDR1 SGHRS and CDR2 YFSETQ.